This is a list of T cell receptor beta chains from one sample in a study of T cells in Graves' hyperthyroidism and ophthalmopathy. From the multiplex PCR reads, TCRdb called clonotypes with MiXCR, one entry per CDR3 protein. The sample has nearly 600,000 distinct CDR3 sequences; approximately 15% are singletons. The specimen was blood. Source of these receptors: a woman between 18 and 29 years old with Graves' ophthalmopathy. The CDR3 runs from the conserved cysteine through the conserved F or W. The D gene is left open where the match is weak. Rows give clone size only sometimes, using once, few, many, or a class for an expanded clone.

cdr3_aa: CASSSQDYLGEQYF
cdr3_nt: TGTGCCAGCAGTTCGCAAGACTACCTGGGCGAGCAGTACTTC
j_call: TRBJ2-7
clone_size: .
d_call: .
v_call: TRBV28
cdr3_length: 14

cdr3_aa: CATSAGASYEQYF
cdr3_nt: TGTGCCACCAGTGCGGGGGCTTCCTACGAGCAGTACTTC
j_call: TRBJ2-7
clone_size: .
d_call: .
v_call: TRBV24-1
cdr3_length: 13

cdr3_aa: CASTPTGGMNTEAFF
cdr3_nt: TGTGCCAGCACCCCGACTGGGGGAATGAACACTGAAGCTTTCTTT
j_call: TRBJ1-1
clone_size: .
d_call: .
v_call: TRBV6-1
cdr3_length: 15

cdr3_aa: CASRQSTGTGGVNEQFF
cdr3_nt: TGTGCCAGCAGGCAATCAACCGGGACAGGGGGTGTCAATGAGCAGTTCTTC
j_call: TRBJ2-1
clone_size: many
d_call: TRBD1
v_call: TRBV27
cdr3_length: 17

cdr3_aa: CASSLPHQANTGELFF
cdr3_nt: TGTGCCAGCAGCCTACCTCATCAGGCGAACACCGGGGAGCTGTTTTTT
j_call: TRBJ2-2
clone_size: .
d_call: .
v_call: TRBV5-6
cdr3_length: 16

cdr3_aa: CATKGGIAGNPKNEQFF
cdr3_nt: TGTGCCACCAAGGGGGGGATAGCGGGCAACCCCAAGAATGAGCAGTTCTTC
j_call: TRBJ2-1
clone_size: .
d_call: .
v_call: TRBV27
cdr3_length: 17

cdr3_aa: CAIGGGLQETQYF
cdr3_nt: TGTGCCATCGGGGGGGGCCTCCAGGAGACCCAGTACTTC
j_call: TRBJ2-5
clone_size: few
d_call: .
v_call: TRBV10-3
cdr3_length: 13

cdr3_aa: CASSYSGPSGTIRETQYF
cdr3_nt: TGTGCCAGCAGTTACTCCGGGCCTAGCGGGACCATCCGGGAGACCCAGTACTTC
j_call: TRBJ2-5
clone_size: many
d_call: TRBD2
v_call: TRBV6-5
cdr3_length: 18

cdr3_aa: CASSPRRGVDTEAFF
cdr3_nt: TGTGCCAGCAGCCCACGGAGGGGTGTAGACACTGAAGCTTTCTTT
j_call: TRBJ1-1
clone_size: few
d_call: .
v_call: TRBV9
cdr3_length: 15

cdr3_aa: CSASWKTSGVGQYF
cdr3_nt: TGCAGTGCTAGTTGGAAGACTAGCGGGGTAGGGCAGTACTTC
j_call: TRBJ2-7
clone_size: many
d_call: TRBD2
v_call: TRBV20-1
cdr3_length: 14

cdr3_aa: CASSTGTGGNYGYTF
cdr3_nt: TGTGCCAGCAGTACTGGGACAGGGGGGAACTATGGCTACACCTTC
j_call: TRBJ1-2
clone_size: many
d_call: TRBD1
v_call: TRBV12-3/TRBV12-4
cdr3_length: 15

cdr3_aa: CASRGQGADLYEQYF
cdr3_nt: TGTGCCAGCAGAGGCCAGGGGGCGGACCTCTACGAGCAGTACTTC
j_call: TRBJ2-7
clone_size: many
d_call: TRBD1
v_call: TRBV27
cdr3_length: 15

cdr3_aa: CASNPPGGARTEAFF
cdr3_nt: TGTGCCAGCAACCCCCCAGGAGGGGCGCGCACTGAAGCTTTCTTT
j_call: TRBJ1-1
clone_size: many
d_call: .
v_call: TRBV28
cdr3_length: 15

cdr3_aa: CASSLGRLGRPNTEAFF
cdr3_nt: TGTGCCAGCAGCTTAGGTCGCTTGGGCAGACCGAACACTGAAGCTTTCTTT
j_call: TRBJ1-1
clone_size: many
d_call: .
v_call: TRBV7-9
cdr3_length: 17

cdr3_aa: CASSPQVAKNIQYF
cdr3_nt: TGTGCCAGTAGCCCCCAGGTAGCCAAAAACATTCAGTACTTC
j_call: TRBJ2-4
clone_size: .
d_call: .
v_call: TRBV19
cdr3_length: 14

cdr3_aa: CASSLFGVGETQYF
cdr3_nt: TGTGCCAGCAGCTTATTCGGGGTAGGAGAGACCCAGTACTTC
j_call: TRBJ2-5
clone_size: few
d_call: .
v_call: TRBV7-9
cdr3_length: 14

cdr3_aa: CASSLVPRVSNQPQHF
cdr3_nt: TGTGCCAGCAGCTTGGTTCCACGGGTGAGCAATCAGCCCCAGCATTTT
j_call: TRBJ1-5
clone_size: .
d_call: .
v_call: TRBV5-5
cdr3_length: 16

cdr3_aa: CASRSSGYEQFF
cdr3_nt: TGTGCCAGCAGATCTAGCGGGTATGAGCAGTTCTTC
j_call: TRBJ2-1
clone_size: .
d_call: TRBD2
v_call: TRBV11-2
cdr3_length: 12

cdr3_aa: CSATGGRAYSNQPQHF
cdr3_nt: TGCAGTGCTACGGGAGGGAGGGCCTATAGCAATCAGCCCCAGCATTTT
j_call: TRBJ1-5
clone_size: .
d_call: .
v_call: TRBV20-1
cdr3_length: 16

cdr3_aa: CAHVGTAGETQYF
cdr3_nt: TGTGCTCACGTCGGGACAGCGGGGGAGACCCAGTACTTC
j_call: TRBJ2-5
clone_size: many
d_call: .
v_call: TRBV30
cdr3_length: 13

cdr3_aa: CASRGGTAVGDTQYF
cdr3_nt: TGTGCCAGCAGGGGGGGGACAGCCGTTGGAGATACGCAGTATTTT
j_call: TRBJ2-3
clone_size: .
d_call: .
v_call: TRBV2
cdr3_length: 15

cdr3_aa: CASSHDGSRPTYEQYF
cdr3_nt: TGCGCCAGCAGCCACGACGGGTCCCGACCCACCTACGAGCAGTACTTC
j_call: TRBJ2-7
clone_size: many
d_call: .
v_call: TRBV5-1
cdr3_length: 16

cdr3_aa: CASSSPRGLAGVMYEQYF
cdr3_nt: TGTGCCAGCAGCTCTCCTCGGGGACTAGCGGGAGTTATGTACGAGCAGTACTTC
j_call: TRBJ2-7
clone_size: few
d_call: TRBD2
v_call: TRBV7-2
cdr3_length: 18

cdr3_aa: CASSEMREQETQYF
cdr3_nt: TGTGCCAGCAGTGAAATGAGGGAACAAGAGACCCAGTACTTC
j_call: TRBJ2-5
clone_size: many
d_call: .
v_call: TRBV25-1
cdr3_length: 14

cdr3_aa: CSADNRPGTGVTEAFF
cdr3_nt: TGCAGTGCTGATAACCGACCTGGGACAGGGGTAACTGAAGCTTTCTTT
j_call: TRBJ1-1
clone_size: few
d_call: TRBD1
v_call: TRBV20-1
cdr3_length: 16